This T cell receptor (beta chain) derives from a study of cytomegalovirus exposure and HLA in healthy donors. With 60 Vbeta and 13 Jbeta primers, the PCR was carried out. The protocol was immunoSEQ multiplex PCR, while the TCRdb copy is restricted to in-frame clones and leaves out a portion. The table for this sample gives more than 40,000 clones. Whole-study results and caveats: In vitro, three CMV-associated chains proved specific for CMV antigens. Several of the most significant clusters appeared, in a later analysis, to be linked to common viral pathogens.

Concerning this clone itself: Its antigen is unidentified.

When sampled, the donors appeared nominally healthy, though they likely had unrecorded immune exposures. The specimen sequenced was PBMCs. The source is a woman aged 35 to 49 in good health and CMV-seronegative.

CDR3 in amino acids: CASPDRKSANTGELFF. CDR3 nucleotides: TGTGCCAGCCCGGACAGAAAGAGCGCGAACACCGGGGAGCTGTTTTTT. The chain couples TRBV18 to TRBJ2-2, with a possible D match to TRBD1 (6 bases). V was clipped by 8 bases and J by 0 bases, with 16 bases between them. The CDR3 length is 16 residues. Germline V lookup: CDR1 KGHSH, CDR2 LQKENI.